What follows describes a single T cell receptor (beta chain). The data stem from a study of blood T cell repertoires in COVID-19. Cohort 3 recovery required two negative PCRs, clearance, or symptom resolution. CDR1 LGHNA and CDR2 YNFKEQ come from the germline V gene. Trimming removed 0 bases from V and 2 bases from J, with 20 bases in between. CDR3 length: 18 amino acids. TCRdb's table, derived via immunoSEQ multiplex PCR, lists solely in-frame clones and lacks some. The sample gives 450,000 to 600,000 clones, around 90% of which show up once; under 0.85% is in the top ten. What was sequenced was PBMCs or T cells enriched from blood (not recorded which). The chain has TRBV4-2 and TRBJ2-7; D gene unclear. This TCR came from a woman younger than 30 who had recovered from COVID-19. The CDR3 DNA reads as TGTGCCAGCAGCCAAGATATAGACAAGCCTACGATTCCCTACGAGCAGTACTTC. Its protein is CASSQDIDKPTIPYEQYF.